The T cell receptor (beta chain) described here comes from a study of siplizumab effects on memory and regulatory T cells. This clone was observed a handful of times. Some clones are missing from TCRdb's copy, which holds only in-frame ones; the method was immunoSEQ multiplex PCR. Of around 87,000 clones listed, more than 80% are singletons. The TCR was taken from a human donor in good health. What was sequenced was CD4+ T cells sorted from blood.

The CDR3 DNA reads TGTGCCAGCTCACCGGGGACCGGGACAACTTACTACAATGAGCAGTTCTTC. This gives the protein CASSPGTGTTYYNEQFF. The genes are TRBV18 and TRBJ2-1; D possibly corresponds to TRBD1 (6 bases). Between the trimmed V and J ends, which lost 3 bases and 3 bases, there was a span of 18 bases. The CDR3 is 17 amino acids. Germline assignment: CDR1 KGHSH and CDR2 LQKENI.